This entry features one T cell receptor beta chain sequence. What it binds is unknown. MiXCR, applied by TCRdb to the 5' RACE reads, yields one record per CDR3 protein. This table has 450,000 to 700,000 distinct CDR3 sequences, over 15% appearing once. The sample is drawn from a study of T-cell memory formation after mild COVID-19. General study results and limits: Researchers found some responding clones in pre-infection memory, a sign that cross-reactive memory joined. Among clones peaking at day 37 in the second wave, SARS-CoV-2 specificity remained unconfirmed. There was a balanced CD4/CD8 profile in clones contracting day 15 to 85, and later expanders leaned CD4+.

Trimming cost V 5 bases and J 5 bases, with 12 bases left between them. The germline V gene has CDR1 MNHEY and CDR2 SVGAGI. This CDR3 spans 13 amino acids. The V gene is TRBV6-5, the J gene TRBJ1-2, with TRBD1 as a possible D gene (5 bases). Input material: PBMCs or a T cell subset sorted from them (not recorded which). The TCR was taken from an adult woman who had mild COVID-19 (a few samples of this study predate the infection). Cell type and time point are not known. This CDR3 reads CASSRGRLYGYTF. CDR3 DNA sequence: TGTGCCAGCAGTAGGGGACGGCTATATGGCTACACCTTC.